The source of this T cell receptor (beta chain) is a study of identical twins. The study, taken as a whole, reports: The more abundant beta clonotypes in cord blood had fewer insertions, and memory repertoires did not show this. Not following the same donors, the study drew its conclusions from cross-sectional statistical analysis.

Germline-derived CDR1 and CDR2 are DFQATT and SNEGSKA (reference sequence). This CDR3 is 10 amino acids long. V was pared by 3 bases and J by 8 bases, with 7 bases between. In its sample, this clonotype was seen a few times. Its target is unknown. TCRdb redid the calling of the 5' RACE reads with MiXCR, one entry per CDR3 protein. The table shows approximately 220,000 distinct CDR3 sequences, with around a tenth occurring only once. Sequencing used memory (CD45RO+) T cells sorted from blood. This chain uses TRBV20-1 with TRBJ1-2; unclear D gene. This sequence originates from a woman aged 18-35 years in good health. The CDR3 sequence: CSASVEGYTF. The CDR3 coding sequence is TGCAGTGCTAGTGTGGAAGGCTACACCTTC.